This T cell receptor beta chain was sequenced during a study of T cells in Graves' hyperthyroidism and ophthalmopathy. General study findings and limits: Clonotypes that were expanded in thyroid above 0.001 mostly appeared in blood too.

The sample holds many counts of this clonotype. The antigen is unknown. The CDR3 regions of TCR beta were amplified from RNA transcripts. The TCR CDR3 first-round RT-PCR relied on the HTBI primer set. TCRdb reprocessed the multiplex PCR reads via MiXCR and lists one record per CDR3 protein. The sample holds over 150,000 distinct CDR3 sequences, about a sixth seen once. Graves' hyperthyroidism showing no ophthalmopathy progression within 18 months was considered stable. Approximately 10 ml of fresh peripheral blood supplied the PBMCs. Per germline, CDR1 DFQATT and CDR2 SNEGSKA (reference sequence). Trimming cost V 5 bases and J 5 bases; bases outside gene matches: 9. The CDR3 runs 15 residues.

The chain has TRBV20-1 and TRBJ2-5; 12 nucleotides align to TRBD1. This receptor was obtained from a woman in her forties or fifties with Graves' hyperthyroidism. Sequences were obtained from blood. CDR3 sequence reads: CSALRGQGAPETQYF. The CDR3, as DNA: TGCAGTGCTCTTCGGGGACAGGGGGCGCCTGAGACCCAGTACTTC.